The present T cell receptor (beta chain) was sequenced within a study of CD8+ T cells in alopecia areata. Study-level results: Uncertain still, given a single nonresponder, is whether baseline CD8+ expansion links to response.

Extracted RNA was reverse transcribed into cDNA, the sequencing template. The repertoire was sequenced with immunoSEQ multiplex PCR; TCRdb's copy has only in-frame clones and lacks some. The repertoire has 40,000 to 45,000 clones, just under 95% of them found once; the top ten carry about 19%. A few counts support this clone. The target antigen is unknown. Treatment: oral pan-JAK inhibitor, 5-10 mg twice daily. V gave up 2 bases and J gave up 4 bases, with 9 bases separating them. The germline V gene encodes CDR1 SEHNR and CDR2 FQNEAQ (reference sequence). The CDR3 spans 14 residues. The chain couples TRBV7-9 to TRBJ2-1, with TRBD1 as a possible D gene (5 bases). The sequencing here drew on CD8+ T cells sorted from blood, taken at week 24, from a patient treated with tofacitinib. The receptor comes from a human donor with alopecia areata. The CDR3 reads CASSLQGPYNEQFF. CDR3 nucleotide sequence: TGTGCCAGCAGCTTACAGGGCCCGTACAATGAGCAGTTCTTC. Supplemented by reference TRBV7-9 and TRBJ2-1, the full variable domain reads DTGVSQNPRHKITKRGQNVTFRCDPISEHNRLYWYRQTLGQGPEFLTYFQNEAQLEKSRLLSDRFSAERPKGSFSTLEIQRTEQGDSAMYLCASSLQGPYNEQFFGPGTRLTVL.